The text below deals with one T cell receptor beta chain. The data are from a study of T cell responses to AZD1222 COVID-19 vaccine. Sequencing used immunoSEQ multiplex PCR; TCRdb keeps in-frame clones, though not all of them. In the table there are 150,000 to 160,000 clones, 90% of which are singletons. The CDR3 sequence is 16 residues long. Germline V gene lookup returns CDR1 MNHEY and CDR2 SVGEGT. Deletions cut 1 base from V and 3 bases from J, with 16 bases between. V gene TRBV6-2 or TRBV6-3 combines with J gene TRBJ2-7; D possibly uses TRBD1 or TRBD2 (7 bases each). The sequences come from peripheral blood, collected on day 0 of AZD1222 vaccination. The TCR comes from an adult in good health. CDR3 sequence: CASSYWEGQTDYEQYF. The CDR3 bases are TGTGCCAGCAGTTACTGGGAGGGACAGACAGACTACGAGCAGTACTTC.